The sequence of this TCR beta chain was determined in a study of identical twins. TCRdb reanalysed the 5' RACE reads using MiXCR and keeps one entry per CDR3 protein. The repertoire holds approximately 670,000 distinct CDR3 sequences, with roughly 6% as singletons. This clonotype was picked up a small number of times. Its antigen is as yet unknown. Overall study findings and caveats: Among out-of-frame alpha sequences shared by twins, low generation probability occurred in excess. There is a chance that invariant MAIT and iNKT cells partially muddied zero-insertion analyses. Fewer insertions characterized abundant cord blood beta clonotypes, whereas memory repertoires showed none.

V lost 0 bases and J 3 bases, leaving 7 bases between the germline ends. The CDR3 length is 14 residues. The germline V gene has CDR1 SGHRS and CDR2 YFSETQ. The TCR was taken from a man younger than 30 in good health. The chain combines TRBV5-1 with TRBJ2-1, with a weak D call TRBD1 (5 bases). Sequenced: naive T cells sorted from blood. The CDR3, as DNA: TGCGCCAGCAGCTTGGTCCAGGGCTACAATGAGCAGTTCTTC. This encodes CASSLVQGYNEQFF.